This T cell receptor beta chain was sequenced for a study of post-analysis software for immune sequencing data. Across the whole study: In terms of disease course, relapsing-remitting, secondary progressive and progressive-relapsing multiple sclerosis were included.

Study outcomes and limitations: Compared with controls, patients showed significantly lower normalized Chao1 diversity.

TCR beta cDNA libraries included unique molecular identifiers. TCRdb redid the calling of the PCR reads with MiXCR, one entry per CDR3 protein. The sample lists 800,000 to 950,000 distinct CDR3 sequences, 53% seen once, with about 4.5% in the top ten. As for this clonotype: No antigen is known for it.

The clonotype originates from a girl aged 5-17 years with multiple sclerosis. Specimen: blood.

The CDR3 DNA reads as TGTGCCAGCAGCCCACAAGCACTGGGCGGGTATGGCTACACCTTC. Protein sequence: CASSPQALGGYGYTF. The chain links TRBV9 to TRBJ1-2; D remains unclear. The CDR3 length is 15 residues. The ends were cut back, 4 bases at V and 5 bases at J, with 18 bases in the middle. CDR1 is SGDLS and CDR2 is YYNGEE in the germline V gene.